This T cell receptor beta chain stems from a study of PD-L1 blockade in urothelial cancer. Disease in patients was locally advanced or metastatic urothelial carcinoma. Per germline, CDR1 GTSNPN and CDR2 SVGIG (reference sequence). Trimming took off 3 bases at V and 0 bases at J, with 12 bases between the two ends. This CDR3 is built from 14 residues. Assay used: immunoSEQ multiplex PCR; TCRdb lists only in-frame clones, some missing. In the table there are about 76,000 clones, under 90% of which are singletons. The sequence came from a man in his 70s with urothelial cancer. The chain couples TRBV30 to TRBJ2-7; D is uncertain. The sample was PBMCs, taken around atezolizumab (anti-PD-L1) treatment. The CDR3 sequence is CAWSILISSYEQYF. In nucleotides, the CDR3 is TGTGCCTGGAGCATATTGATTAGCTCCTACGAGCAGTACTTC.